The 30 T cell receptor beta chains below come from one sample, sequenced in a study of T-cell reconstitution after alpha-beta-depleted transplantation in children. The authors prepared the TCRbeta library with unique molecular identifiers. Using its own MiXCR run on the PCR reads, TCRdb lists one record per CDR3 protein. This table has around 200,000 distinct CDR3 sequences, roughly 11% appearing once. Sequencing used PBMCs, obtained before TCRalphabeta/CD19-depleted stem cell transplant. The receptors stem from a child younger than two with acute myeloid leukemia, due to receive a stem cell transplant.

This clonotype was counted at least ten times. The chain links TRBV12-3 or TRBV12-4 to TRBJ2-4; 12 positions agree with TRBD2. The CDR3 extends over 15 amino acids. The V gene end was trimmed by 5 bases and the J gene end by 6 bases; junction bases not matched to a gene: 5. CDR3 in DNA: TGTGCCAGCAGTCGAGCTAGCGGGAGGGCAAACATTCAGTACTTC. This codes for CASSRASGRANIQYF.

There are many counts of this clonotype. The chain uses TRBV12-3 or TRBV12-4 and TRBJ1-2, with a possible D match to TRBD1 (5 bases). The CDR3 spans 15 residues. Trimming stripped 6 bases from V and 4 bases from J, with 18 bases between. CDR3 in amino acids: CASRQRDGAVYGYTF. For the CDR3, the DNA is TGTGCCAGCAGACAGCGGGACGGCGCCGTCTATGGCTACACCTTC.

This chain links TRBV7-2 with TRBJ1-4; tentative D call: TRBD1 (5 bases). Deletions cut 5 bases from V and 7 bases from J, with 17 bases between. The CDR3 runs to 15 residues. CDR1 is SGHTA, CDR2 FQGNSA, per germline. The CDR3 sequence: CASSPQQGLGEKLFF. Here the CDR3 DNA reads TGTGCCAGCAGCCCCCAGCAGGGATTGGGTGAAAAACTGTTTTTT.

This clonotype was counted at least ten times. The chain employs TRBV6-6 and TRBJ2-5, with D perhaps matching TRBD1 (5 bases). V lost 4 bases and J lost 4, with 10 bases in between. Germline V lookup: CDR1 MNHNY, CDR2 SVGAGI (reference sequence). The CDR3 loop spans 13 amino acids. In DNA, the CDR3 is TGTGCCAGCAGTTCTAAGGGGCGAGAGACCCAGTACTTC. Amino acids: CASSSKGRETQYF.

CDR3 loop: CASLDRVHYGYTF. CDR3 DNA: TGTGCCAGCCTGGACAGGGTTCACTATGGCTACACCTTC. This chain uses TRBV5-4 with TRBJ1-2; TRBD1 aligns across 8 bases. The V segment lost 7 bases and the J segment 3 bases; nucleotides outside the gene matches: 5. This CDR3 has 13 residues. The germline V gene has CDR1 SGHNT and CDR2 YYREEE (reference sequence).

This clonotype was recorded many times. The chain uses TRBV20-1 and TRBJ2-7; 11 bases are shared with TRBD2. The CDR3 contains 14 residues. J lost 5 bases, V lost 4 bases, and 7 bases had no gene match. Per germline, CDR1 DFQATT and CDR2 SNEGSKA (reference sequence). CDR3 sequence: CSAILAGGNHEQYF. In DNA, the CDR3 is TGCAGTGCTATCCTAGCGGGAGGCAACCACGAGCAGTACTTC.

Many counts were recorded for this clonotype. This CDR3 is missing its conserved last phenylalanine or tryptophan, likely due to a read error. The genes are TRBV28 and TRBJ2-1; D not certain. The CDR3 is made up of 16 amino acids. Between the trimmed V and J ends, which lost 6 bases and 4 bases, there was a span of 19 bases. Germline V lookup: CDR1 MDHEN, CDR2 SYDVKM. The CDR3 is CASSKDQAKPYNEQFL. The CDR3 region has the DNA TGTGCCAGCAGCAAGGACCAAGCAAAACCTTACAATGAGCAGTTCCTC.

This clonotype was counted between two and nine times. The J gene is TRBJ1-2, the V gene TRBV4-2; D might be TRBD1 (5 bases). Germline V gene sequence: CDR1 LGHNA, CDR2 YNFKEQ. Trimming shortened V by 1 base and J by 2 bases, and 5 bases separated the two germline ends. The CDR3 consists of 13 residues. In nucleotides, the CDR3 is TGTGCCAGCAGCCAAGCAGGGAACTATGGCTACACCTTC. Protein sequence: CASSQAGNYGYTF.

This clonotype came up many times. The chain combines TRBV30 with TRBJ1-3; D unclear. The germline gives CDR1 GTSNPN, CDR2 SVGIG (reference sequence). V was shortened by 2 bases and J by 4 bases, with 9 bases between the two germline ends. The CDR3 spans 13 residues. The CDR3 sequence: CAWSINEGNTIYF. CDR3 DNA sequence: TGTGCCTGGAGTATTAACGAAGGAAACACCATATATTTT.

Ten or more counts support this clonotype. V gene TRBV19 combines with J gene TRBJ1-1; maybe TRBD1 (6 bases). CDR1 LNHDA and CDR2 SQIVND come from the germline V gene (reference sequence). CDR3 length: 14 amino acids. V lost 5 bases and J lost 7, with 17 bases in between. The CDR3 DNA sequence: TGTGCCAGTAGTGGACGGGGGGCTGGGGGTGAAGCTTTCTTT. Amino acids: CASSGRGAGGEAFF.

This clonotype was seen at least ten times. This chain links TRBV12-3 or TRBV12-4 with TRBJ2-3, with D possibly being TRBD2 (6 bases). Deletions cut 0 bases from V and 5 bases from J, with 6 bases between. The CDR3 covers 13 residues. This CDR3 reads CASSLAGGDTQYF. The CDR3 nucleotides read TGTGCCAGCAGTTTAGCGGGAGGAGATACGCAGTATTTT.

This clonotype came up many times. CDR3 DNA sequence: TGTGCCAGCGCGACTAGCACAGATACGCAGTATTTT. It encodes CASATSTDTQYF. This chain uses TRBV6-5 with TRBJ2-3; D unresolved. CDR3 length: 12 residues. Looked up from germline, CDR1 is MNHEY and CDR2 is SVGAGI. Trimming took off 8 bases at V and 0 bases at J, with 6 bases between the two ends.

This clonotype occurred many times. The chain recombines TRBV11-2 with TRBJ2-2, with D perhaps matching TRBD1 or TRBD2 (6 bases each). The V end lost 0 bases, the J end lost 3 bases, and 8 bases lay between the germline ends. The CDR3 covers 15 residues. Germline CDR1 SGHAT, CDR2 FQNNGV. The CDR3 is CASSLEGGYTGELFF. As DNA, the CDR3 is TGTGCCAGCAGCTTAGAGGGGGGCTACACCGGGGAGCTGTTTTTT. Full variable domain (missing parts from reference TRBV11-2 and TRBJ2-2): EAGVAQSPRYKIIEKRQSVAFWCNPISGHATLYWYQQILGQGPKLLIQFQNNGVVDDSQLPKDRFSAERLKGVDSTLKIQPAKLEDSAVYLCASSLEGGYTGELFFGEGSRLTVL.

With respect to this clonotype: A read error may be the cause here, since a much bigger clone is one base away. V and J are TRBV12-3 or TRBV12-4 and TRBJ1-2; weak D call: TRBD1 (5 bases). The CDR3 totals 13 residues. CDR3 in amino acids: CASSLRPGYGFTF. The DNA of the CDR3 is TGTGCCAGCAGTTTGAGGCCAGGGTATGGCTTCACCTTC.

This clonotype was recorded at least ten times. The chain combines TRBV20-1 with TRBJ2-5; 9 nucleotides agree with TRBD2. The V and J ends lost 4 bases and 1 base, in that order; junction bases with no gene match: 4. Germline CDR1 DFQATT, CDR2 SNEGSKA (reference sequence). This CDR3 is built from 14 residues. The CDR3: CSATLGLAQETQYF. CDR3 nucleotides: TGCAGTGCTACCTTGGGACTAGCCCAAGAGACCCAGTACTTC.

As regards this clonotype: A much bigger clone sits one base away, suggesting this may be a read error. The rearrangement joins TRBV18 to TRBJ1-1; D remains ambiguous. Germline loops: CDR1 KGHSH, CDR2 LQKENI. The CDR3 is 12 amino acids. The CDR3 DNA follows: TGTGCCGGCTCACCATCAGGAGTTCAAGCTTTCTTT. Its translation is CAGSPSGVQAFF. The complete variable domain, with remaining parts taken from reference TRBV18 and TRBJ1-1, reads NAGVMQNPRHLVRRRGQEARLRCSPMKGHSHVYWYRQLPEEGLKFMVYLQKENIIDESGMPKERFSAEFPKEGPSILRIQQVVRGDSAAYFCAGSPSGVQAFFGQGTRLTVV.

This clonotype was detected many times. The CDR3 reads CASSEVLETQYF. The CDR3 bases are TGTGCCAGCAGCGAGGTACTAGAGACCCAGTACTTC. V and J are TRBV11-2 and TRBJ2-5; D is undetermined. Trimming took off 5 bases at V and 4 bases at J, with 8 bases between the two ends. The CDR3 length is 12 residues. Germline V gene sequence: CDR1 SGHAT, CDR2 FQNNGV.

At least ten counts were recorded for this clonotype. The J gene is TRBJ1-1, the V gene TRBV9; D remains ambiguous. The length of the CDR3 is 14 residues. Trimming shortened V by 2 bases and J by 2 bases, and 10 bases separated the two germline ends. CDR1 SGDLS and CDR2 YYNGEE come from the germline V gene. DNA for the CDR3: TGTGCCAGCAGCGTGGACCCTACTAACACTGAAGCTTTCTTT. This codes for CASSVDPTNTEAFF.

This clonotype showed up just once. The V and J genes are TRBV29-1 and TRBJ2-5; D not resolved. Trimming pared 4 bases from V and 1 base from J, leaving 10 bases between. Germline V CDR1 and CDR2: SQVTM, ANQGSEA. The CDR3 consists of 13 residues. DNA for the CDR3: TGCAGCGTTGTTAGCTCTCTCCAAGAGACCCAGTACTTC. Translating it yields CSVVSSLQETQYF.

The table lists this clonotype with many counts. The chain links TRBV2 to TRBJ2-1; D is perhaps TRBD1 (5 bases). V lost 2 bases, J lost 0 bases, and 5 bases lay in between. This CDR3 is built from 14 residues. CDR1 is SNHLY, CDR2 FYNNEI, per germline. DNA for the CDR3: TGTGCCAGCAGTGAAAGGGGCTCCTACAATGAGCAGTTCTTC. Translation gives CASSERGSYNEQFF.

V usage is TRBV20-1 and J usage is TRBJ2-1; 8 bases agree with TRBD2. Germline V lookup: CDR1 DFQATT, CDR2 SNEGSKA (reference sequence). The J segment lost 2 bases and the V segment lost 0 bases, leaving 9 bases of the junction unmatched. The CDR3 totals 17 residues. The chain's CDR3 is CSARDRAGRGTYNEQFF. In nucleotides, the CDR3 is TGCAGTGCTAGAGATCGGGCCGGGAGGGGGACCTACAATGAGCAGTTCTTC.

This clonotype was seen many times. The gene calls are TRBV12-3 or TRBV12-4 and TRBJ2-2, with D unclear. CDR3 length: 15 amino acids. V was shortened by 5 bases and J by 2 bases, with 12 bases between the two germline ends. Here the CDR3 DNA reads TGTGCCAGCAGTACCACGGTCCCTAACACCGGGGAGCTGTTTTTT. This translates into CASSTTVPNTGELFF.

This clonotype was seen repeatedly, ten times or more. The chain is built from TRBV20-1 and TRBJ2-1; 10 bases line up with TRBD1. V lost 1 base, J lost 2 bases, and 2 bases stayed unmatched. Germline CDR1 and CDR2: DFQATT and SNEGSKA (reference sequence). The CDR3 runs 15 residues. CDR3 DNA: TGCAGTGCTAGAGTTGGGACAGGGGCCTACAATGAGCAGTTCTTC. It encodes CSARVGTGAYNEQFF.

This clonotype was recorded at least ten times. The chain has TRBV29-1 and TRBJ2-2, with a possible D match to TRBD2 (7 bases). Germline CDR1 SQVTM, CDR2 ANQGSEA. Trimming left V 6 bases short and J 0 bases short, with 11 bases between. The CDR3 runs 14 residues. CDR3 sequence (DNA): TGCAGCGTCCAGGGGAGGGCGAACACCGGGGAGCTGTTTTTT. Translation: CSVQGRANTGELFF.

This clonotype has a count of ten or more. The V call is TRBV28, the J call TRBJ2-7; 7 bases agree with TRBD1. Looked up from germline, CDR1 is MDHEN and CDR2 is SYDVKM. The CDR3 is 13 residues long. V lost 8 bases to trimming and J lost 4 bases; unmatched junction nucleotides: 8. In DNA form, the CDR3 reads TGTGCCAGCCAACAGGGGAATAGGTACGAGCAGTACTTC. Protein product: CASQQGNRYEQYF.

This clonotype has ten or more counts. The V gene is TRBV7-9, the J gene TRBJ1-1; TRBD1 aligns across 11 bases. Germline CDR1 is SEHNR and CDR2 is FQNEAQ (reference sequence). V was pared by 3 bases and J by 1 base, with 1 base of the junction left unmatched. The CDR3 consists of 15 residues. CDR3 in DNA: TGTGCCAGCAGCTTTGGGACAGGGGGGAACACTGAAGCTTTCTTT. Translated, it gives CASSFGTGGNTEAFF.

The chain is built from TRBV5-1 and TRBJ2-2, with D perhaps matching TRBD2 (6 bases). Germline CDR1 reads SGHRS; CDR2 reads YFSETQ. The V and J ends lost 4 bases and 9 bases respectively, with 16 bases between them. The CDR3 extends over 14 amino acids. In DNA form, the CDR3 reads TGCGCCAGCAGCCCACCCTCGGGGGACCGGGAGCTGTTTTTT. It translates to CASSPPSGDRELFF.

This clonotype has more than one count but fewer than ten. CDR3 DNA sequence: TGTGCCAGCAGCTTGGGTCCGGGCCAGCGCACCTACGAGCAGTACTTC. It specifies CASSLGPGQRTYEQYF. The chain is built from TRBV7-9 and TRBJ2-7; D is unclear. Germline V CDR1 and CDR2: SEHNR, FQNEAQ (reference sequence). The CDR3 spans 16 residues. V lost 3 bases to trimming and J lost 2 bases, with 17 bases between them.

The J gene is TRBJ1-2, the V gene TRBV7-2, with D tentatively TRBD1 (5 bases). The CDR3 is made up of 13 amino acids. The ends were cut back, 6 bases at V and 4 bases at J, with 12 bases in the middle. From germline, CDR1 is SGHTA and CDR2 FQGNSA. The CDR3 protein is CASRMTGGYGYTF. The CDR3 coding sequence is TGTGCCAGCAGAATGACGGGGGGCTATGGCTACACCTTC.

This clonotype has a count of ten or more. The chain recombines TRBV20-1 with TRBJ2-4, with D unclear. With 3 bases removed from V and 0 bases from J, the gap between germline ends came to 9 bases. The CDR3 runs to 14 residues. Germline loops: CDR1 DFQATT, CDR2 SNEGSKA (reference sequence). The CDR3 nucleotides are TGCAGTGCTAGTGAAAACCTAGCCAAAAACATTCAGTACTTC. Amino acid sequence: CSASENLAKNIQYF.